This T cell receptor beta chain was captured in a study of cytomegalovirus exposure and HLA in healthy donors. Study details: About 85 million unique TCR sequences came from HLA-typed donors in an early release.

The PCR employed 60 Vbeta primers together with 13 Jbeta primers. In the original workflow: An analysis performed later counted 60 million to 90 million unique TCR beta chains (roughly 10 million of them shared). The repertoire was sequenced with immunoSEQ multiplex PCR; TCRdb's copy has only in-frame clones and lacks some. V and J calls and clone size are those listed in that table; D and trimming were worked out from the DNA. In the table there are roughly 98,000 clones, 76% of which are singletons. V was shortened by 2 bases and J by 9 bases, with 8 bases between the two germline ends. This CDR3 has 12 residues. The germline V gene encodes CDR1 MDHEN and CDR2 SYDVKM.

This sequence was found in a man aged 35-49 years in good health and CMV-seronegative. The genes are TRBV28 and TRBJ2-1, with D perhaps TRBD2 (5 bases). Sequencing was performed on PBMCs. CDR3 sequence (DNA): TGTGCCAGCAGTTTACGGGGAGCTGAGCAGTTCTTC. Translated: CASSLRGAEQFF.